Given below is one T cell receptor beta chain in context. Its specificity is unknown. The validation cohort, a group of some 120 subjects, included the donors and was separate from the roughly 700-subject first cohort. This specimen comes from a study of cytomegalovirus exposure and HLA in healthy donors. Turning to the study itself: The 95 to 150 validation repertoires used a platform that matched the one used for the roughly 650 first-cohort repertoires, as a later analysis reported.

V was pared by 2 bases and J by 5 bases, with 7 bases between. Germline V CDR1 and CDR2: SQVTM, ANQGSEA. The CDR3 sequence is 12 residues long. This table comes from immunoSEQ multiplex PCR, and its TCRdb copy is limited to in-frame clones, with some not included. The repertoire has roughly 330,000 clones, approximately 90% of them found once; the top ten carry approximately 1%. Whole-study results and caveats: The study flagged roughly 160 TCR beta chains as cytomegalovirus-associated.

The source of this sequence is a woman between 25 and 40 years old in good health and CMV-seropositive. This chain uses TRBV29-1 with TRBJ2-1; D gene ambiguous. Sequencing was done on a sample of PBMCs. The CDR3 region has the DNA TGCAGCGTTGAAAGCTACCACAATGAGCAGTTCTTC. It specifies CSVESYHNEQFF.